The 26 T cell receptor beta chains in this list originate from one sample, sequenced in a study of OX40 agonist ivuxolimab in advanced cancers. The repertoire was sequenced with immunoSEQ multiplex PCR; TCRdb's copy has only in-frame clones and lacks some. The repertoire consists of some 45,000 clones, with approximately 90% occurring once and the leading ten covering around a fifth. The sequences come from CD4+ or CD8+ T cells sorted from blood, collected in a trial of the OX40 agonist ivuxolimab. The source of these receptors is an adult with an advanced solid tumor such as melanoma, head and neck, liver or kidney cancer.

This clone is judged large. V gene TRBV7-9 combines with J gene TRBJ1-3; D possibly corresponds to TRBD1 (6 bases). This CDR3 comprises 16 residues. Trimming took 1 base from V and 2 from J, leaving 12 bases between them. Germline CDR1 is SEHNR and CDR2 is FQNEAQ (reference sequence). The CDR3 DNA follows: TGTGCCAGCAGCTTAGAATCAGGGGCGGCTGGAAACACCATATATTTT. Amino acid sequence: CASSLESGAAGNTIYF.

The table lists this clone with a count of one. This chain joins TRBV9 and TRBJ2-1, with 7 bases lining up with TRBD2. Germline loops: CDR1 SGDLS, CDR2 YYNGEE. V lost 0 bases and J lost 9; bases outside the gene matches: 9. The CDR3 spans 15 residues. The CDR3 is CASSVEAGLGVEQFF. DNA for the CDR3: TGTGCCAGCAGCGTAGAGGCCGGACTAGGAGTTGAGCAGTTCTTC. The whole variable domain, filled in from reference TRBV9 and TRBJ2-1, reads DSGVTQTPKHLITATGQRVTLRCSPRSGDLSVYWYQQSLDQGLQFLIQYYNGEERAKGNILERFSAQQFPDLHSELNLSSLELGDSALYFCASSVEAGLGVEQFFGPGTRLTVL.

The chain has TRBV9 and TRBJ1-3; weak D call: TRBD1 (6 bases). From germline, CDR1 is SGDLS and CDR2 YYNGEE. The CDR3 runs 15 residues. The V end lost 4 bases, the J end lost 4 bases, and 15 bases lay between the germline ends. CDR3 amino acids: CASSSDRLQGNTIYF. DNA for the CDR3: TGTGCCAGCAGCTCGGACAGACTACAAGGAAACACCATATATTTT.

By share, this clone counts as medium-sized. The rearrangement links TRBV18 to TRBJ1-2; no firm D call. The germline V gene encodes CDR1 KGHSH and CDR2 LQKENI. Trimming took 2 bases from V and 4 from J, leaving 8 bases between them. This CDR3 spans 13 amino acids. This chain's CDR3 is CASSPKGFYGYTF. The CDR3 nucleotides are TGTGCCAGCTCACCAAAGGGCTTCTATGGCTACACCTTC.

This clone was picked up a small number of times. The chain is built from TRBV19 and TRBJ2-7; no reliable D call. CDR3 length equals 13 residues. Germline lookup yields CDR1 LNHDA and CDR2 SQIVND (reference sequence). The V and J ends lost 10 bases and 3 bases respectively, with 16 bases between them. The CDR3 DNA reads TGTGCCACCTCAGGTAATGTAGGCTACGAGCAGTACTTC. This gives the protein CATSGNVGYEQYF.

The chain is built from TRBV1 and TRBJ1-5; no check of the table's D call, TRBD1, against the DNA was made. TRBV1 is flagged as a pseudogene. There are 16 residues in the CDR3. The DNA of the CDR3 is TGCACCAGCAGCCCCTGCCCAGGAAATAGCAATCAGCCCCAGCATTTT. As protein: CTSSPCPGNSNQPQHF.

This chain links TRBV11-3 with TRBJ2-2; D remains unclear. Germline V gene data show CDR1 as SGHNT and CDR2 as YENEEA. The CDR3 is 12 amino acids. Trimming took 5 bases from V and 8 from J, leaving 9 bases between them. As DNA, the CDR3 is TGTGCCAGCAGCCCTGGCCGAGGGGAGCTGTTTTTT. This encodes CASSPGRGELFF. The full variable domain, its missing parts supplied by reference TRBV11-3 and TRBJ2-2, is EAGVVQSPRYKIIEKKQPVAFWCNPISGHNTLYWYLQNLGQGPELLIRYENEEAVDDSQLPKDRFSAERLKGVDSTLKIQPAELGDSAVYLCASSPGRGELFFGEGSRLTVL.

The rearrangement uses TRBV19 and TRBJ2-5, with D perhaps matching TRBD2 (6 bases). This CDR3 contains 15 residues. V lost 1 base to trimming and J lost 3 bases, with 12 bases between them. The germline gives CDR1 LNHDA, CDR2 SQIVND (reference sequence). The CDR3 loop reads CASSIGVGGEETQYF. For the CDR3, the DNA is TGTGCCAGTAGTATAGGGGTCGGGGGAGAAGAGACCCAGTACTTC. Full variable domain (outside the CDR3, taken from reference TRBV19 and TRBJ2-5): DGGITQSPKYLFRKEGQNVTLSCEQNLNHDAMYWYRQDPGQGLRLIYYSQIVNDFQKGDIAEGYSVSREKKESFPLTVTSAQKNPTAFYLCASSIGVGGEETQYFGPGTRLLVL.

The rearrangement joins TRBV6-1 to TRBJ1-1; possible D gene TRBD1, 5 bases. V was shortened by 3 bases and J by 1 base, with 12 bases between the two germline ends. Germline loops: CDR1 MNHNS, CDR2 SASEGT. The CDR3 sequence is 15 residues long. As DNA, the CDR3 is TGTGCCAGCAGTGAGACAGTGCCAAAGAACACTGAAGCTTTCTTT. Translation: CASSETVPKNTEAFF.

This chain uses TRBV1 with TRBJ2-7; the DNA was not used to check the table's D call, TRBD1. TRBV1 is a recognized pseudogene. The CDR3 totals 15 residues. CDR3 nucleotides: TGCACCAGCAGCCCCACCGGGACAGGGCCCTACGAGCAGTACTTC. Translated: CTSSPTGTGPYEQYF.

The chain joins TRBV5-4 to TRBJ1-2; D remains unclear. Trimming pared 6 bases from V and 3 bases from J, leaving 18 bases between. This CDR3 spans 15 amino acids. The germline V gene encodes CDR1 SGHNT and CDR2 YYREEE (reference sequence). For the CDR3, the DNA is TGTGCCAGCAAAAACTGGTCCACTGGAGACTATGGCTACACCTTC. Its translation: CASKNWSTGDYGYTF.

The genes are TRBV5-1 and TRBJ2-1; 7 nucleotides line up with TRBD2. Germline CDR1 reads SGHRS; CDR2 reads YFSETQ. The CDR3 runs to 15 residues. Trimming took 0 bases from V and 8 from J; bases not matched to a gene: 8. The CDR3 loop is CASSLGTSAHDEQFF. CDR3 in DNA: TGCGCCAGCAGCTTGGGAACTAGCGCCCACGATGAGCAGTTCTTC.

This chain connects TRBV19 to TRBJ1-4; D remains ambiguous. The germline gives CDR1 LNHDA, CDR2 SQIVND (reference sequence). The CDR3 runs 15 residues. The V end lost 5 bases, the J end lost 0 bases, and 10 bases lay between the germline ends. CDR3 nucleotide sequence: TGTGCCAGTAGTGCCCTCAAAGCAACTAATGAAAAACTGTTTTTT. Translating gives CASSALKATNEKLFF.

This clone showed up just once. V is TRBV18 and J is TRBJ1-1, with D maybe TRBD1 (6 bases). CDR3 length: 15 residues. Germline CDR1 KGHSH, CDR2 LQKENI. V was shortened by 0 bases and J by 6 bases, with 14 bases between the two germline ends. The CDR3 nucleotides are TGTGCCAGCTCACCACCGACGCAGGGGTGGCCTGAAGCTTTCTTT. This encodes CASSPPTQGWPEAFF.

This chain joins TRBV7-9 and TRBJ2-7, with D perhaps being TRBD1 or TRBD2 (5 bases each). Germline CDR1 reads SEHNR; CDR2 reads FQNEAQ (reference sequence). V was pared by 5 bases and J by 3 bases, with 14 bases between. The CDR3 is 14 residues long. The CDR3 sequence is CASSGWGSYYEQYF. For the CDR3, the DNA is TGTGCCAGCAGCGGATGGGGGTCATACTACGAGCAGTACTTC.

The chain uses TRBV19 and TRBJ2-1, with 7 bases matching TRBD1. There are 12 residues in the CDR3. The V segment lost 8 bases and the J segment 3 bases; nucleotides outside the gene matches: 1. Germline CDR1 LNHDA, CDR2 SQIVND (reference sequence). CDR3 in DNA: TGTGCCAGTCGGGACAGCTACAATGAGCAGTTCTTC. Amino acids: CASRDSYNEQFF.

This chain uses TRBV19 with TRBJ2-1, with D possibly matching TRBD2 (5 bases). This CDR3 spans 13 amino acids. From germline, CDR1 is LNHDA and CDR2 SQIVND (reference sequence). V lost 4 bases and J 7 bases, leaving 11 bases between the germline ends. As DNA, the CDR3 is TGTGCCAGTAGTAAGGGAGATTTGAATGAGCAGTTCTTC. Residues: CASSKGDLNEQFF.

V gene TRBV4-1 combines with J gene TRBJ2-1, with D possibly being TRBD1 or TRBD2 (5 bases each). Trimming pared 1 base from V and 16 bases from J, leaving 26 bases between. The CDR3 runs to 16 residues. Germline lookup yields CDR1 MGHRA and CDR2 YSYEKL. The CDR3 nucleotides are TGCGCCAGCAGCCAAGGCTTCTGGAGCCAGATAGAGAGGGGTTTCTTC. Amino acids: CASSQGFWSQIERGFF.

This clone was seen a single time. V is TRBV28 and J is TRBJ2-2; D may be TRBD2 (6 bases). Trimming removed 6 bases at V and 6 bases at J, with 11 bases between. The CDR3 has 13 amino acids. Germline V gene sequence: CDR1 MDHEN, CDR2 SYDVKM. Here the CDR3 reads CASRRTGAGELFF. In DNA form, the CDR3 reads TGTGCCAGCAGACGGACGGGAGCCGGGGAGCTGTTTTTT.

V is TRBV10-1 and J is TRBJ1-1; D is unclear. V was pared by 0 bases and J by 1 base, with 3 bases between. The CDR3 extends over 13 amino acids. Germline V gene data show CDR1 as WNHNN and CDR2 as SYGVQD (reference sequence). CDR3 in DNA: TGCGCCAGCAGTGAGTCGACGAACACTGAAGCTTTCTTT. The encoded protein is CASSESTNTEAFF.

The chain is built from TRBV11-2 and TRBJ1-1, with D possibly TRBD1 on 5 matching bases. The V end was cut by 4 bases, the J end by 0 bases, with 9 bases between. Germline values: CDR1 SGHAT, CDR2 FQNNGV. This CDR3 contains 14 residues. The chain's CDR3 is CASSYQGLNTEAFF. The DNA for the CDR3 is TGTGCCAGCAGCTACCAGGGTTTGAACACTGAAGCTTTCTTT.

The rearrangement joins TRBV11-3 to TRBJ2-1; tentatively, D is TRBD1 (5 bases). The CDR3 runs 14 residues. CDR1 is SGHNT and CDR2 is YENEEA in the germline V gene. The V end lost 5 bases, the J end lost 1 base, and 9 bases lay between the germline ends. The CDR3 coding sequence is TGTGCCAGCAGCCCGGACAAATCCTACAATGAGCAGTTCTTC. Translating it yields CASSPDKSYNEQFF. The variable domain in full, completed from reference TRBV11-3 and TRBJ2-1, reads EAGVVQSPRYKIIEKKQPVAFWCNPISGHNTLYWYLQNLGQGPELLIRYENEEAVDDSQLPKDRFSAERLKGVDSTLKIQPAELGDSAVYLCASSPDKSYNEQFFGPGTRLTVL.

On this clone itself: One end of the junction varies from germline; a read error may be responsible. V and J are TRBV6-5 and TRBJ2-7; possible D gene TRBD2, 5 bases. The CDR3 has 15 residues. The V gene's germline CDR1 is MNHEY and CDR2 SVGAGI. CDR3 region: CASREWTGGSYEQCF. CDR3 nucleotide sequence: TGTGCCAGCAGGGAATGGACTGGAGGATCCTACGAGCAGTGCTTC.

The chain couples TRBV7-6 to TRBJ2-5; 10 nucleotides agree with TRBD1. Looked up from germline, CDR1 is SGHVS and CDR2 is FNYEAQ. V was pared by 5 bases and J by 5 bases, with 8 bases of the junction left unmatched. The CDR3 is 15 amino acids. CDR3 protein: CASSGWGQGRETQYF. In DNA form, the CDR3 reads TGTGCCAGCAGCGGATGGGGACAGGGGAGGGAGACCCAGTACTTC.

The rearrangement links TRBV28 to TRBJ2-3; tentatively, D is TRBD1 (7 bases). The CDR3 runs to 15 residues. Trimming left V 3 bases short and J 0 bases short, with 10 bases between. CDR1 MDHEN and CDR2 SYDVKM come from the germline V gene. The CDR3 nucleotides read TGTGCCAGCAGTTTGACAGGGACTAGCACAGATACGCAGTATTTT. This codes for CASSLTGTSTDTQYF.

In DNA, the CDR3 is TGCACCAGCAGCCAAGATCTCACTAGCGTGGAGCTAGCCAAAAACATTCAGTACTTC. The encoded protein is CTSSQDLTSVELAKNIQYF. The gene calls are TRBV1 and TRBJ2-4; TRBD2 was called by the table and not checked on the DNA. TRBV1 is termed a pseudogene. The CDR3 totals 19 residues.